This T cell receptor beta chain is drawn from a study of monozygotic twins with inflammatory bowel disease. Findings and limits, study-wide: IBD patients displayed reduced TCRbeta diversity (inverse Simpson) when set against healthy co-twins.

The quantity of total RNA per TCR library was about 3.5 ug. With the 5' RACE reads reprocessed, TCRdb shows one record per CDR3 protein and no DNA. This sample contains around 450,000 distinct CDR3 sequences. The CDR3 spans 15 residues. Germline V CDR1 and CDR2: MNHNS, SASEGT. Turning to this clonotype: Its antigen is currently unknown.

The sequence derives from a human donor with ulcerative colitis or Crohn's disease, or a healthy co-twin of an affected twin (not recorded which). Sequenced: blood. This chain uses TRBV6-1 with TRBJ1-4; the TRBD1 assignment by TCRdb is unverifiable without DNA. CDR3: CASIRWGALGEKLFF.